Listed below are T cell receptor beta chains from one sample, sequenced in a study of blood T cells in healthy people across ages. Via MiXCR, TCRdb re-called the 5' RACE reads, giving one row per CDR3 protein. The sample gives roughly 860,000 distinct CDR3 sequences, 62% of which show up once; roughly 26% is in the top ten. The sequenced sample consisted of blood. Every receptor here comes from a man younger than 40 in good health. Each CDR3 is given with its conserved first and last residue. D genes are given only for firm matches. Some rows have no size entry. The others give once, few or many, or a class for an expanded clone.

once	15	TRBD1	TRBV24-1	TRBJ2-1	CATSLGQARDNEQFF	TGTGCCACCAGCCTGGGACAGGCCAGGGACAATGAGCAGTTCTTC
-	11	-	TRBV4-3	TRBJ2-5	CASSPLYDGYF	TGCGCCAGCAGCCCCCTCTACGACGGGTACTTC
-	15	TRBD2	TRBV30	TRBJ2-1	CAWSVLAGTSNEQFF	TGTGCCTGGAGTGTACTAGCGGGGACAAGCAATGAGCAGTTCTTC
few	13	TRBD1	TRBV2	TRBJ1-2	CASSNTGGFRYTF	TGTGCCAGCAGTAATACAGGGGGCTTCCGCTACACCTTC
few	12	-	TRBV15	TRBJ2-5	CATSRGEETQYF	TGTGCCACCAGCAGAGGCGAGGAGACCCAGTACTTC
-	14	-	TRBV5-1	TRBJ2-2	CASSRQEGTGELFF	TGCGCCAGCAGCAGACAGGAGGGCACCGGGGAGCTGTTTTTT
-	14	TRBD2	TRBV4-3	TRBJ2-3	CVSNPGLEADTQYF	TGCGTCAGCAACCCGGGACTAGAAGCAGATACGCAGTATTTT
-	13	-	TRBV7-3	TRBJ2-3	CASSSPQTDTQYF	TGTGCCAGCAGTTCCCCACAAACAGATACGCAGTATTTT
-	15	-	TRBV3-1	TRBJ1-4	CASSQAGQKNEKLFF	TGTGCCAGCAGCCAAGCCGGACAGAAAAATGAAAAACTGTTTTTT
-	16	-	TRBV2	TRBJ2-5	CASSEALGSLQETQYF	TGTGCCAGCAGTGAGGCACTAGGGTCGCTCCAAGAGACCCAGTACTTC
-	14	-	TRBV5-1	TRBJ1-1	CASNRATGGTEAFF	TGCGCCAGCAACAGGGCCACAGGCGGCACTGAAGCTTTCTTT
-	16	TRBD1	TRBV20-1	TRBJ2-1	CSARDDGTAIYNEQFF	TGCAGTGCTAGAGATGACGGGACAGCTATCTACAATGAGCAGTTCTTC
-	17	-	TRBV2	TRBJ1-1	CASSEALGQGKNTEAFF	TGTGCCAGCAGTGAAGCGCTCGGGCAAGGCAAGAACACTGAAGCTTTCTTT
-	16	-	TRBV20-1	TRBJ1-6	CSASPLLTLYNSPLHF	TGCAGTGCTAGTCCCCTGTTGACCCTTTATAATTCACCCCTCCACTTT
-	13	-	TRBV7-9	TRBJ1-2	CASSPTRIYGYTF	TGTGCCAGCAGCCCGACACGGATCTATGGCTACACCTTC
once	14	-	TRBV11-1	TRBJ1-2	CASSQGRGSYGYTF	TGTGCCAGCAGCCAAGGACGGGGTAGCTATGGCTACACCTTC
few	14	-	TRBV28	TRBJ2-5	CASSVARRPETQYF	TGTGCCAGCAGTGTAGCTAGGCGTCCAGAGACCCAGTACTTC
-	12	-	TRBV24-1	TRBJ2-7	CATRGETYEQYF	TGTGCCACCAGGGGGGAAACCTACGAGCAGTACTTC
-	14	-	TRBV20-1	TRBJ2-7	CSAAIPRSSYEQYF	TGCAGTGCTGCAATCCCCCGTAGCTCCTACGAGCAGTACTTC
-	14	-	TRBV18	TRBJ2-7	CASSPPQGYNEQYF	TGTGCCAGCTCACCACCGCAAGGCTACAATGAGCAGTACTTC
-	14	-	TRBV6-2/TRBV6-3	TRBJ1-5	CASSYMRAGQPQHF	TGTGCCAGCAGTTACATGAGGGCAGGTCAGCCCCAGCATTTT
once	16	-	TRBV7-2	TRBJ1-5	CASSPEAAISNQPQHF	TGTGCCAGCAGCCCCGAGGCAGCAATTAGCAATCAGCCCCAGCATTTT
once	16	TRBD1	TRBV7-2	TRBJ1-5	CASSTRLTGNNQPQHF	TGTGCCAGCAGCACCAGGCTGACAGGGAACAATCAGCCCCAGCATTTT
few	14	-	TRBV7-8	TRBJ2-5	CASSPPAVQETQYF	TGTGCCAGCAGCCCCCCTGCAGTTCAAGAGACCCAGTACTTC
-	12	TRBD2	TRBV29-1	TRBJ2-7	CSVGPSGHEQYF	TGCAGCGTTGGTCCTAGCGGGCACGAGCAGTACTTC
-	16	TRBD1	TRBV7-9	TRBJ1-2	CASTLGRYRGPDGYTF	TGTGCCAGCACCCTAGGGCGATACAGGGGGCCGGATGGCTACACCTTT
-	13	-	TRBV7-2	TRBJ1-1	CASPGSGNTEAFF	TGTGCCAGCCCAGGGAGCGGGAACACTGAAGCTTTCTTT